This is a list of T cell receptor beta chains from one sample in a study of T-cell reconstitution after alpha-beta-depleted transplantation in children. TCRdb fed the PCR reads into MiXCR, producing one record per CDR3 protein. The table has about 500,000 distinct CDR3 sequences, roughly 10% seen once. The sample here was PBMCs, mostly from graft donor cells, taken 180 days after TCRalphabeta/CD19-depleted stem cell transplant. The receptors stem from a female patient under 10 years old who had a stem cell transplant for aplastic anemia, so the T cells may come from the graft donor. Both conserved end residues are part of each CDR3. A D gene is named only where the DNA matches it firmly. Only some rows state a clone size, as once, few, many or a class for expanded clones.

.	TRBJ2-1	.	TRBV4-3	TGCGCCAGCAGCCCCGGAGCGGCAAGCTCCTACAATGAGCAGTTCTTC	CASSPGAASSYNEQFF
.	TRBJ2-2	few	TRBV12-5	TGTGCTAGTGCCCCGCCGTGGGGTAGCGGGAACACCGGGGAGCTGTTTTTT	CASAPPWGSGNTGELFF
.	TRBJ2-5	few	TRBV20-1	TGCAGTGCTAGAGATCTTAGGGCCCCCAGGGAGACCCAGTACTTC	CSARDLRAPRETQYF
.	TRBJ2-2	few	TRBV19	TGTGCCAGCCAACGGGGACCCGGGGAGCTGTTTTTT	CASQRGPGELFF
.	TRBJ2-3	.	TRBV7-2	TGTGCCAGCAGCTTAGGGACTGCGGGAAGCACAGATACGCAGTATTTT	CASSLGTAGSTDTQYF
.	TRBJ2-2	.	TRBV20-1	TGCAGTGCTAGAGGGCACGGGGCCCTGAACACCGGGGAGCTGTTTTTT	CSARGHGALNTGELFF
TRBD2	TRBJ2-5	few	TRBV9	TGTGCCAGCAGCATGGGACTAGCGGGAGCGGAGACCCAGTACTTC	CASSMGLAGAETQYF
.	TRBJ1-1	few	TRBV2	TGTGCCAGCAGGGGGTCCGGGGGCAACACTGAAGCTTTCTTT	CASRGSGGNTEAFF
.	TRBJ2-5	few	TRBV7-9	TGTGCCAGCAGCTTAGAATATCCAGAAGGGACACAAGAGACCCAGTACTTC	CASSLEYPEGTQETQYF
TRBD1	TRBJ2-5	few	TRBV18	TGTGCCAGCTCACCGACAGGGTCAGGGGAGACCCAGTACTTC	CASSPTGSGETQYF
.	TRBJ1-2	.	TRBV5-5	TGTGCCAGCAGCCTCCCGGTTTCCGGTGGAGGTGGCTACACCTTC	CASSLPVSGGGGYTF
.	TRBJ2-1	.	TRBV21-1	TGTGCCAGCAGCAAAAGGGCTAGCGGGGGAAATGAGCAGTTCTTC	CASSKRASGGNEQFF
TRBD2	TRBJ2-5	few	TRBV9	TGTGCCAGCAGCCACCCGACTAGCGGAGAAGAGACCCAGTACTTC	CASSHPTSGEETQYF
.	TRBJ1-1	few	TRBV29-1	TGCAGCGTTGGAGGGGTAGGTCGGCGGAACACTGAAGCTTTCTTT	CSVGGVGRRNTEAFF
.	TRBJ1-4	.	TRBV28	TGTGCCAGCAGTCGCAGGGGATGGGGGTCGGAAAAACTGTTTTTT	CASSRRGWGSEKLFF
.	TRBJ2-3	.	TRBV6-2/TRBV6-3	TGTGCCAGCAGTTATAGGCCCCCGCAGCTCACAGATACGCAGTATTTT	CASSYRPPQLTDTQYF
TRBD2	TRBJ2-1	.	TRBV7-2	TGTGCCAGCAGCCCGAGGACTAGAGGGGCCAATGAGCAGTTCTTC	CASSPRTRGANEQFF
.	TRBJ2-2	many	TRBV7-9	TGTGCCAGCAGCAATGAGGGGGTCGGGGAGCTGTTTTTT	CASSNEGVGELFF
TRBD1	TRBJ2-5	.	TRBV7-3	TGTGCCAGCAGCTTAGGGGCGGGACAGGGCGGGGGGACCCAGTACTTC	CASSLGAGQGGGTQYF
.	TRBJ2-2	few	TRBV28	TGTGCCAGCAGCCGACCGAAAAACACCGGGGAGCTGTTTTTT	CASSRPKNTGELFF
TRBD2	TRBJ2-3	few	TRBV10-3	TGTGCCATCAGAGGACTAGATCGTACAGATACGCAGTATTTT	CAIRGLDRTDTQYF
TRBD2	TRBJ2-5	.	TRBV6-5	TGTGCCAGCACTTACTCCTTCACCCGGGAGGACCAGTACTTC	CASTYSFTREDQYF
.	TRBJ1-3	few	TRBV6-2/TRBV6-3	TGTGCCAGCAGTTACTCGACCAGCTCTGGAAACACCATATATTTT	CASSYSTSSGNTIYF
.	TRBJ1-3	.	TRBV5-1	TGCGCCAGCAGCTTGCGCTCATTCAGGGACTCTGGAAACACCATATATTTT	CASSLRSFRDSGNTIYF
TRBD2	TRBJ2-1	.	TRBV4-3	TGCGCCAGCAGCCAAGTCCGCGGGAGAGGGAATGAGCAGTTCTTC	CASSQVRGRGNEQFF
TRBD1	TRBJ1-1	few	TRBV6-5	TGTGCCAGCAGTTACTCGGGGCTGGACAGGGGGCCTGCTGAAGCTTTCTTT	CASSYSGLDRGPAEAFF
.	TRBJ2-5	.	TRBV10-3	TGTGCCATCGGGGGATCAACGTACCAAGAGACCCAGTACTTC	CAIGGSTYQETQYF
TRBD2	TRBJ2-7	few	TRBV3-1	TGTGCCAGCAGCCAAGATAGGAGACTAGCGGGAGCTGGGTACGAGCAGTACTTC	CASSQDRRLAGAGYEQYF
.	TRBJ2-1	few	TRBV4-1	TGCGCCAGCAGCCAAGATCCAGGGGCCGATGAGCAGTTCTTC	CASSQDPGADEQFF
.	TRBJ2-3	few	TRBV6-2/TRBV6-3	TGTGCCAGCAGTGCTCGAATTGCGGAGTCGAGCACAGATACGCAGTATTTT	CASSARIAESSTDTQYF
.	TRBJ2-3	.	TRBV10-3	TGTGCCATCAGTGGGACCACAGATACGCAGTATTTT	CAISGTTDTQYF